This T cell receptor beta chain was identified in a study of T cell responses to AZD1222 COVID-19 vaccine. Study-wide points: The study sampled repertoires only after the peak T cell response. Per reports, nearly half of all spike-specific TCRs target regions that are unmutated in variants. Only five or six individuals given AZD1222 were seropositive at baseline.

Concerning this clone: Antigen: not known.

This table comes from immunoSEQ multiplex PCR, and its TCRdb copy is limited to in-frame clones, with some not included. The sample has around 84,000 clones, about 90% seen once; the top ten hold approximately 6.5%. This CDR3 contains 12 residues. Trimming took off 5 bases at V and 4 bases at J, with 7 bases between the two ends. Germline assignment: CDR1 MNHNY and CDR2 SVGAGI (reference sequence). The gene calls are TRBV6-6 and TRBJ2-3, with D maybe TRBD1 (5 bases). This TCR derives from an adult in good health. The sample was peripheral blood, taken on day 0 of MenACWY control vaccination. CDR3 DNA: TGTGCCAGCAGTGCGACAGCAGATACGCAGTATTTT. Translation: CASSATADTQYF.